The 28 T cell receptor beta chains given below trace back to one sample, sequenced in a study of blood T cell repertoires in COVID-19. Some clones are missing from TCRdb's copy, which holds only in-frame ones; the method was immunoSEQ multiplex PCR. The sample yields over 15,000 clones, roughly 91% seen once. Sequencing was performed on peripheral blood. Receptors originate from a human donor in a cohort sampled during active COVID-19.

In this sample, this clone turned up once. This chain connects TRBV21-1 to TRBJ2-1; the table's D gene call, TRBD2, was not cross checked with the DNA. TRBV21-1 is designated a pseudogene. CDR3 length: 22 amino acids. In DNA, the CDR3 is TGTGCCAGCAGCAAAGGCTGGTCCCCAGGAGCGGGAGGCCTTAAGTCCTACAATGAGCAGTTCTTC. This gives the protein CASSKGWSPGAGGLKSYNEQFF.

This clone was found once. The V call is TRBV5-8, the J call TRBJ2-7; D is perhaps TRBD1 (5 bases). V lost 3 bases, J lost 0 bases, and 13 bases lay in between. This CDR3 contains 15 residues. Germline-derived CDR1 and CDR2 are SGHTS and YDEGEE. DNA for the CDR3: TGTGCCAGCAGCTCTATACCCGACAGCTCCTACGAGCAGTACTTC. Protein sequence: CASSSIPDSSYEQYF. The whole variable domain, filled in from reference TRBV5-8 and TRBJ2-7, reads EAGVTQSPTHLIKTRGQQATLRCSPISGHTSVYWYQQALGLGLQFLLWYDEGEERNRGNFPPRFSGRQFPNYSSELNVNALELEDSALYLCASSSIPDSSYEQYFGPGTRLTVT.

This chain uses TRBV6-5 with TRBJ1-2; 10 nucleotides match TRBD1. Germline V CDR1 and CDR2: MNHEY, SVGAGI. The junction had 5 bases not matched to a gene; V was cut back by 6 bases and J by 7 bases. The CDR3 consists of 13 residues. CDR3 protein: CASRGQGNGGYTF. CDR3 bases: TGTGCCAGCAGGGGACAGGGGAACGGTGGCTACACCTTC.

This sequence joins TRBV18 and TRBJ2-4, with D unresolved. This CDR3 is 12 amino acids long. Between the trimmed V and J ends, which lost 3 bases and 7 bases, there was a span of 7 bases. CDR1 and CDR2 from the germline V gene are KGHSH and LQKENI. The CDR3, as DNA: TGTGCCAGCTCACCGCCAGGTAACATTCAGTACTTC. The encoded protein is CASSPPGNIQYF.

This chain connects TRBV5-5 to TRBJ1-2; no definite D call. The CDR3 consists of 17 residues. CDR1 is SGHKS and CDR2 is YYEKEE in the germline V gene (reference sequence). Trimming took 0 bases from V and 1 from J, leaving 16 bases between them. CDR3 sequence reads: CASSLGVRPGFNYGYTF. The CDR3, as DNA: TGTGCCAGCAGCTTGGGGGTCCGTCCGGGATTTAACTATGGCTACACCTTC. Variable domain in full (rest from reference TRBV5-5 and TRBJ1-2): DAGVTQSPTHLIKTRGQQVTLRCSPISGHKSVSWYQQVLGQGPQFIFQYYEKEERGRGNFPDRFSARQFPNYSSELNVNALLLGDSALYLCASSLGVRPGFNYGYTFGSGTRLTVV.

This sequence joins TRBV18 and TRBJ2-7; TRBD1 is a possible D gene (6 bases). The germline V and J ends were trimmed by 5 bases and 3 bases, with 17 bases remaining between them. The CDR3 consists of 15 residues. Germline CDR1 and CDR2: KGHSH and LQKENI. CDR3 amino acids: CASSFWTDPGYEQYF. The CDR3 DNA reads TGTGCCAGCTCATTCTGGACAGATCCAGGCTACGAGCAGTACTTC.

The V gene is TRBV7-2, the J gene TRBJ2-4; D gene unclear. Germline V gives CDR1 SGHTA, CDR2 FQGNSA. The CDR3 runs 14 residues. The V and J ends lost 5 bases and 2 bases respectively, with 10 bases between them. The CDR3 loop reads CASSPPGTKNIQYF. CDR3 bases: TGTGCCAGCAGCCCCCCAGGAACCAAAAACATTCAGTACTTC.

The CDR3 loop reads CASSLRDRVSEQYF. CDR3 coding DNA: TGCGCCAGCAGCTTGAGGGACAGGGTTTCCGAGCAGTACTTC. V is TRBV5-1 and J is TRBJ2-7; 9 bases fit TRBD1. The length of the CDR3 is 14 residues. J gave up 6 bases and V 1 base, and 5 bases lay outside the gene matches. CDR1 and CDR2 from the germline V gene are SGHRS and YFSETQ. The complete variable domain, with remaining parts taken from reference TRBV5-1 and TRBJ2-7, reads KAGVTQTPRYLIKTRGQQVTLSCSPISGHRSVSWYQQTPGQGLQFLFEYFSETQRNKGNFPGRFSGRQFSNSRSEMNVSTLELGDSALYLCASSLRDRVSEQYFGPGTRLTVT.

This chain joins TRBV15 and TRBJ2-2; the match to TRBD1 covers 11 bases. Trimming at V came to 4 bases and at J to 3 bases, leaving 7 bases not matched to a gene. CDR1 is LNHNV, CDR2 YYDKDF, per germline (reference sequence). CDR3 length equals 17 residues. CDR3 amino acids: CATSKRTGGAYTGELFF. The CDR3 region has the DNA TGTGCCACCAGCAAAAGGACAGGGGGCGCATACACCGGGGAGCTGTTTTTT.

The V and J genes are TRBV18 and TRBJ2-3; the match to TRBD1 covers 7 bases. Germline assignment: CDR1 KGHSH and CDR2 LQKENI. Losses at the gene ends were 6 bases for V and 6 bases for J; bases not matched to a gene: 18. The CDR3 runs to 17 residues. For the CDR3, the DNA is TGTGCCAGCTCTGTGATGGCCAGGATGGACAGGTCGGATACGCAGTATTTT. This translates into CASSVMARMDRSDTQYF.

V usage is TRBV6-5 and J usage is TRBJ1-5, with 10 bases fitting TRBD1. Looked up from germline, CDR1 is MNHEY and CDR2 is SVGAGI. The V gene end was trimmed by 8 bases and the J gene end by 6 bases; junction bases not matched to a gene: 7. The CDR3 runs to 14 residues. The CDR3 region is CASADRGRGQPQHF. The CDR3 DNA is TGTGCCAGCGCCGACAGGGGGCGAGGTCAGCCCCAGCATTTT.

The chain carries TRBV6-1 and TRBJ2-2; 9 nucleotides agree with TRBD1. CDR3 length: 19 residues. V shed 0 bases, J shed 1 base, and the junction held 9 bases outside the gene matches. CDR1 is MNHNS and CDR2 is SASEGT in the germline V gene. The CDR3 coding sequence is TGTGCCAGCAGTGAAGCGCCCCTCCTGGGACAGGGGAACACCGGGGAGCTGTTTTTT. Encoded protein: CASSEAPLLGQGNTGELFF.

This clone showed up just once. The V gene is TRBV5-1, the J gene TRBJ2-5; possibly TRBD2 for D (6 bases). CDR1 is SGHRS and CDR2 is YFSETQ in the germline V gene. Trimming took off 7 bases at V and 5 bases at J, with 21 bases between the two ends. This CDR3 contains 15 residues. CDR3: CASHNLAPIGETQYF. CDR3 coding DNA: TGCGCCAGCCACAATCTAGCGCCGATTGGGGAGACCCAGTACTTC.

This sequence joins TRBV19 and TRBJ2-7, with D maybe TRBD2 (6 bases). CDR3 size: 16 residues. Per the germline V gene, CDR1 is LNHDA and CDR2 is SQIVND (reference sequence). V lost 1 base and J 2 bases, leaving 15 bases between the germline ends. CDR3 DNA sequence: TGTGCCAGTAGTATAGGCGGGACTGCCCCTACCTACGAGCAGTACTTC. It codes for CASSIGGTAPTYEQYF. Together with reference TRBV19 and TRBJ2-7, the CDR3 gives the full variable domain: DGGITQSPKYLFRKEGQNVTLSCEQNLNHDAMYWYRQDPGQGLRLIYYSQIVNDFQKGDIAEGYSVSREKKESFPLTVTSAQKNPTAFYLCASSIGGTAPTYEQYFGPGTRLTVT.

The genes are TRBV6-5 and TRBJ1-6; D is ambiguous. Trimming removed 5 bases from V and 3 bases from J, with 8 bases in between. This CDR3 has 14 residues. Germline lookup yields CDR1 MNHEY and CDR2 SVGAGI. The CDR3 sequence is CASSLRGYNSPLHF. The CDR3 DNA follows: TGTGCCAGCAGTCTTAGAGGCTATAATTCACCCCTCCACTTT.

The chain recombines TRBV4-2 with TRBJ2-7; 10 nucleotides agree with TRBD2. J was trimmed by 5 bases and V by 5 bases; bases with no gene match: 3. Germline CDR1 LGHNA, CDR2 YNFKEQ. This CDR3 comprises 13 residues. CDR3 amino acids: CASSLSGRDEQYF. Here the CDR3 DNA reads TGTGCCAGCAGCTTGAGCGGGAGGGACGAGCAGTACTTC.

DNA for the CDR3: TGTGCCAGCAGTTTCCAGGGGCCTGGTGAAGCTTTCTTT. This codes for CASSFQGPGEAFF. The chain links TRBV6-5 to TRBJ1-1; tentatively, D is TRBD1 (6 bases). V shed 4 bases and J shed 7 bases, with 13 bases lying between them. This CDR3 region has 13 residues. Germline CDR1 is MNHEY and CDR2 is SVGAGI.

The chain links TRBV5-4 to TRBJ2-5; D is uncertain. The CDR3 contains 14 residues. The germline V and J ends were trimmed by 1 base and 2 bases, with 9 bases remaining between them. Germline CDR1 SGHNT, CDR2 YYREEE (reference sequence). The CDR3 loop is CASSLSAGQETQYF. The CDR3 nucleotides are TGTGCCAGCAGCTTGTCTGCCGGTCAAGAGACCCAGTACTTC.

The CDR3 DNA sequence: TGTGCCAGCAGCGAGGCGGGGGCCTCCTACAATGAGCAGTTCTTC. Its translation: CASSEAGASYNEQFF. The chain has TRBV7-9 and TRBJ2-1; D might be TRBD2 (7 bases). The germline CDR1 and CDR2 sequences are SEHNR and FQNEAQ (reference sequence). V was cut by 5 bases and J by 0 bases, with 11 bases left in between. The CDR3 sequence is 15 residues long.

This clone was counted between two and nine times. The gene calls are TRBV4-1 and TRBJ2-1; D not certain. Trimming removed 4 bases from V and 0 bases from J, with 13 bases in between. Germline V gives CDR1 MGHRA, CDR2 YSYEKL. CDR3 size: 16 residues. This CDR3 is CASSPQLGFSYNEQFF. As DNA, the CDR3 is TGCGCCAGCAGCCCTCAACTCGGGTTCTCCTACAATGAGCAGTTCTTC.

This chain links TRBV30 with TRBJ1-6; D is unclear. This CDR3 is 15 amino acids long. CDR1 is GTSNPN, CDR2 SVGIG, per germline (reference sequence). The V end lost 4 bases, the J end lost 10 bases, and 20 bases lay between the germline ends. This CDR3 reads CAWTLRRSKASPLHF. The CDR3, as DNA: TGTGCCTGGACACTACGTCGCAGCAAAGCGTCACCCCTCCACTTT. Full variable domain (rest looked up from reference TRBV30 and TRBJ1-6): SQTIHQWPATLVQPVGSPLSLECTVEGTSNPNLYWYRQAAGRGLQLLFYSVGIGQISSEVPQNLSASRPQDRQFILSSKKLLLSDSGFYLCAWTLRRSKASPLHFGNGTRLTVT.

The rearrangement joins TRBV5-4 to TRBJ1-6; D is unclear. CDR3 length: 15 amino acids. CDR1 SGHNT and CDR2 YYREEE come from the germline V gene (reference sequence). V was cut by 2 bases and J by 0 bases, with 6 bases left in between. CDR3 sequence: CASSFGSSYNSPLHF. CDR3 DNA sequence: TGTGCCAGCAGCTTCGGGAGCTCCTATAATTCACCCCTCCACTTT.

This clone has a handful of counts. The chain couples TRBV15 to TRBJ1-1; D gene unclear. Germline CDR1 LNHNV, CDR2 YYDKDF (reference sequence). V lost 0 bases and J 1 base, leaving 9 bases between the germline ends. The CDR3 loop spans 15 amino acids. CDR3 residues: CATSRDTTRNTEAFF. The CDR3 DNA reads TGTGCCACCAGCAGAGATACGACAAGGAACACTGAAGCTTTCTTT.

The chain uses TRBV10-1 and TRBJ2-3; 7 nucleotides agree with TRBD1. Trimming removed 3 bases from V and 5 bases from J; junction bases left unmatched: 5. There are 14 residues in the CDR3. Per the germline V gene, CDR1 is WNHNN and CDR2 is SYGVQD (reference sequence). Here the CDR3 DNA reads TGCGCCAGCAGTGACTACAGGGGTCGAGATACGCAGTATTTT. Protein sequence: CASSDYRGRDTQYF.

The chain uses TRBV24-1 and TRBJ1-1; TRBD1 is a possible D gene (5 bases). Trimming took off 3 bases at V and 6 bases at J, with 10 bases between the two ends. Germline CDR1 and CDR2: KGHDR and SFDVKD. The CDR3 has 13 residues. Here the CDR3 DNA reads TGTGCCACCAGTGATGGAGGAGGGGCTGAAGCTTTCTTT. It yields the protein CATSDGGGAEAFF.

This CDR3 reads CASKEHSPLHF. CDR3 DNA: TGTGCCAGCAAAGAGCATTCACCCCTCCACTTT. The chain couples TRBV2 to TRBJ1-6; D not resolved. CDR1 is SNHLY, CDR2 FYNNEI, per germline. Trimming took off 7 bases at V and 8 bases at J, with 6 bases between the two ends. The CDR3 contains 11 residues.

This sequence joins TRBV13 and TRBJ2-7; no clear D gene. The CDR3 totals 15 residues. The germline gives CDR1 PRHDT, CDR2 FYEKMQ (reference sequence). Trimming removed 5 bases from V and 2 bases from J, with 16 bases in between. CDR3 in DNA: TGTGCCAGCAGCCTGTCGTCCGCACTCCCCTACGAGCAGTACTTC. It codes for CASSLSSALPYEQYF.

The CDR3: CATLGLAGNEQFF. CDR3 coding DNA: TGTGCCACCCTGGGACTAGCGGGGAATGAGCAGTTCTTC. The rearrangement links TRBV10-3 to TRBJ2-1, with 13 bases aligning to TRBD2. Germline V CDR1 and CDR2: ENHRY, SYGVKD. V lost 10 bases to trimming and J lost 7 bases; unmatched junction nucleotides: 4. The length of the CDR3 is 13 residues.